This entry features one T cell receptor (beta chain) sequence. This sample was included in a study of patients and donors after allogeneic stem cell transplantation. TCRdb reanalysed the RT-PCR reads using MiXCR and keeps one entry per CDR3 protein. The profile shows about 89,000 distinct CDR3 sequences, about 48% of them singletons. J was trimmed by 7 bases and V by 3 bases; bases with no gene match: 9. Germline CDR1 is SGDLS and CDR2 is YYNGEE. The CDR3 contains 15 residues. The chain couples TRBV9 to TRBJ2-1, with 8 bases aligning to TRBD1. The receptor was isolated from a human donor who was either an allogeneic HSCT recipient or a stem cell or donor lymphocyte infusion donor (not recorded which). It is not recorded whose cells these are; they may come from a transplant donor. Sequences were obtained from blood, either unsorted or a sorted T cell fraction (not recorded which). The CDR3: CASSAGQAQGNEQFF. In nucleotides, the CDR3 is TGTGCCAGCAGCGCGGGACAGGCTCAGGGGAATGAGCAGTTCTTC.